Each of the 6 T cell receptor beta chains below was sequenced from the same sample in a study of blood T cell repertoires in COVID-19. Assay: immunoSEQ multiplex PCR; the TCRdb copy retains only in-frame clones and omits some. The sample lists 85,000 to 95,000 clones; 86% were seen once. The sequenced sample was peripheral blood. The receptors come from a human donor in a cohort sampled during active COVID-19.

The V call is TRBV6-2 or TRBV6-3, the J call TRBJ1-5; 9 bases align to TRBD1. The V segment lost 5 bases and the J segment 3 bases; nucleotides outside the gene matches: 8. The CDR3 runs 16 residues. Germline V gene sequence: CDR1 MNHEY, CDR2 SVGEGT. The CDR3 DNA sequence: TGTGCCAGCAGTACGGGACAGGGAAAGGCCAATCAGCCCCAGCATTTT. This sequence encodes CASSTGQGKANQPQHF.

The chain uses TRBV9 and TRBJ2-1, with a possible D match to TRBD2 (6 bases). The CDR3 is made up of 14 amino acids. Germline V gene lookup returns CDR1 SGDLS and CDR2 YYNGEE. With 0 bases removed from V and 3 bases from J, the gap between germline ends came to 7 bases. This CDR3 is CASSVGGNYNEQFF. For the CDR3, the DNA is TGTGCCAGCAGCGTAGGCGGGAACTACAATGAGCAGTTCTTC.

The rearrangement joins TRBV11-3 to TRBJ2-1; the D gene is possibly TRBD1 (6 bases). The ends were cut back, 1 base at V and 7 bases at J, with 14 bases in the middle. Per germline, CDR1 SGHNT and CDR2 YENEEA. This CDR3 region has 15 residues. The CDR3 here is CASSLGTARRNEQFF. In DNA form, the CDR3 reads TGTGCCAGCAGCTTAGGGACAGCCAGGAGAAATGAGCAGTTCTTC. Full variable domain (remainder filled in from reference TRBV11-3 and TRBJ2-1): EAGVVQSPRYKIIEKKQPVAFWCNPISGHNTLYWYLQNLGQGPELLIRYENEEAVDDSQLPKDRFSAERLKGVDSTLKIQPAELGDSAVYLCASSLGTARRNEQFFGPGTRLTVL.

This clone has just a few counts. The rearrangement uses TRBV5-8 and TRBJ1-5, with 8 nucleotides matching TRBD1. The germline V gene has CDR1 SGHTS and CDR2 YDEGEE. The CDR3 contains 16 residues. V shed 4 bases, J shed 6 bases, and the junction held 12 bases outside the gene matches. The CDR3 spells CASSRIGQGAGQPQHF. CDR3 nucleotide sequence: TGTGCCAGCAGCAGAATAGGACAGGGAGCGGGTCAGCCCCAGCATTTT. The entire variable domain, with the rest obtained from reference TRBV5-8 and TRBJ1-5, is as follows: EAGVTQSPTHLIKTRGQQATLRCSPISGHTSVYWYQQALGLGLQFLLWYDEGEERNRGNFPPRFSGRQFPNYSSELNVNALELEDSALYLCASSRIGQGAGQPQHFGDGTRLSIL.

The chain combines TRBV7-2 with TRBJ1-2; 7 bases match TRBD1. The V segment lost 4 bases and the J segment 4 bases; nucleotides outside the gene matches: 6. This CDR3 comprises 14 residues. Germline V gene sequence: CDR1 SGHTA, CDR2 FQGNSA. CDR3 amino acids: CASSSTTGIYGYTF. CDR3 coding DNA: TGTGCCAGCAGCTCTACGACAGGGATCTATGGCTACACCTTC.

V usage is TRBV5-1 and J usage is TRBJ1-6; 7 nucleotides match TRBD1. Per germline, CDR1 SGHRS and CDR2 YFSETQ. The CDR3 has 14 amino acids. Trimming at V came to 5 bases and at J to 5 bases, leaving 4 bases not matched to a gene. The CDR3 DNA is TGCGCCAGCAGTACCGGGACAGATAATTCACCCCTCCACTTT. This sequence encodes CASSTGTDNSPLHF.